This T cell receptor beta chain was sequenced in a study of cytomegalovirus exposure and HLA in healthy donors. The PCR used 60 Vbeta and 13 Jbeta primers. Only in-frame clones appear in the TCRdb table, and some are missing; sequencing was by immunoSEQ multiplex PCR. Found here are roughly 100,000 clones; the top ten clones hold roughly 3.4%. Germline values: CDR1 SNHLY, CDR2 FYNNEI. The CDR3 spans 14 residues. The ends lost 9 bases at V and 7 bases at J; junction bases unmatched: 9. Samples came from healthy bone marrow donors. Findings and limits, study-wide: Previous analysis showed most TCR beta V segments were productive about 87% or about 30% of the time.

Turning to this clone: The target antigen is unknown.

The sequenced material came from PBMCs. This sequence originates from a woman under 40 in good health and CMV-seronegative. V is TRBV2 and J is TRBJ2-1; TRBD2 agrees at 10 bases. This CDR3 reads CARKRGGPGNEQFF. CDR3 DNA: TGTGCCAGAAAGCGGGGGGGCCCGGGGAATGAGCAGTTCTTC.